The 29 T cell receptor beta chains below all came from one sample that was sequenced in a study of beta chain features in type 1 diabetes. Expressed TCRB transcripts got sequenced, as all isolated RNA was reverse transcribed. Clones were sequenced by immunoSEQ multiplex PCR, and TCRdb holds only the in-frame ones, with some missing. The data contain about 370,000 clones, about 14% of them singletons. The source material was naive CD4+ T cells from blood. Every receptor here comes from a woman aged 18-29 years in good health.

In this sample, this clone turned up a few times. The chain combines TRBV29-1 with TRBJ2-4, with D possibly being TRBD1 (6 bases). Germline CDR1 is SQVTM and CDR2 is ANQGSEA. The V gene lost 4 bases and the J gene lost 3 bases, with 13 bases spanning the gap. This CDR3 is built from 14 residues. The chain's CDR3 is CSVGTAGDKNIQYF. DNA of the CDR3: TGCAGCGTTGGGACAGCCGGGGACAAAAACATTCAGTACTTC.

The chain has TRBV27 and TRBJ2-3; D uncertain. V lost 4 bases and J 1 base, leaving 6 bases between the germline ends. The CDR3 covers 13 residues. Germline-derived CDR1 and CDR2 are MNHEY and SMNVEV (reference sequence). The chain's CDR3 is CASSSRGTDTQYF. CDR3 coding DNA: TGTGCCAGCAGTTCCCGGGGCACAGATACGCAGTATTTT.

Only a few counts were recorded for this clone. Here the CDR3 DNA reads TGTGCCAGCAGTTTAAACGCAGAAACGCCCCAGCATTTT. As protein: CASSLNAETPQHF. The rearrangement uses TRBV27 and TRBJ1-5; D is uncertain. Germline loops: CDR1 MNHEY, CDR2 SMNVEV (reference sequence). There are 13 residues in the CDR3. Trimming took 2 bases from V and 9 from J, leaving 11 bases between them.

In nucleotides, the CDR3 is TGTGCCAGCAGTGAAGGACAGGGGCAAGAGACCCAGTACTTC. Amino acid sequence: CASSEGQGQETQYF. The chain links TRBV6-1 to TRBJ2-5; 8 bases fit TRBD1. V trimming: 1 base; J trimming: 2 bases; junction bases outside the gene matches: 0. This CDR3 spans 14 amino acids. The V gene's germline CDR1 is MNHNS and CDR2 SASEGT.

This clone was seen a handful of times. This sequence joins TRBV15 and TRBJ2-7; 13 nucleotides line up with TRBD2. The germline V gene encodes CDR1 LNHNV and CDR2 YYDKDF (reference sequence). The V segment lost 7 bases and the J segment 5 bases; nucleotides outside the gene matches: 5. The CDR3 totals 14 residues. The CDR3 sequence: CATKRLAGGHEQYF. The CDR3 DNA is TGTGCCACCAAACGACTAGCGGGAGGCCACGAGCAGTACTTC.

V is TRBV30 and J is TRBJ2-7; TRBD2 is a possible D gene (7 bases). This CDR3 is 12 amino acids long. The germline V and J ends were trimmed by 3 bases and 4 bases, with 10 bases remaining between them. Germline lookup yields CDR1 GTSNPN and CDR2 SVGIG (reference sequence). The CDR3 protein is CAWRGGGYEQYF. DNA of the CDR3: TGTGCCTGGAGAGGGGGGGGATACGAGCAGTACTTC.

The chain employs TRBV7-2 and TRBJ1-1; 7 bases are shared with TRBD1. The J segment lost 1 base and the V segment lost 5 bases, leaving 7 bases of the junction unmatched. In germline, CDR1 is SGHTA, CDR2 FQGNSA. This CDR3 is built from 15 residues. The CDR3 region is CASSPRQGPNTEAFF. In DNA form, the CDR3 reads TGTGCCAGCAGCCCGAGACAGGGACCGAACACTGAAGCTTTCTTT.

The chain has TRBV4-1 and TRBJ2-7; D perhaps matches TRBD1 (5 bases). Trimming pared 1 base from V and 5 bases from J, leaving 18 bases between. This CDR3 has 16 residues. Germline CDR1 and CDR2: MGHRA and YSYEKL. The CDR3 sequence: CASSQVVQGSWNEQYF. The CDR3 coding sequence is TGCGCCAGCAGCCAAGTAGTGCAGGGTAGTTGGAACGAGCAGTACTTC.

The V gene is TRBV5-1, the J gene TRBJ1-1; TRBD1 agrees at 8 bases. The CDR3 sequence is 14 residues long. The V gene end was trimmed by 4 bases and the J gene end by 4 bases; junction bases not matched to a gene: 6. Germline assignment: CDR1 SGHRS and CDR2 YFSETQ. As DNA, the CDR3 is TGCGCCAGCAGCCGCGGACAGGGCGGCACTGAAGCTTTCTTT. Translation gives CASSRGQGGTEAFF.

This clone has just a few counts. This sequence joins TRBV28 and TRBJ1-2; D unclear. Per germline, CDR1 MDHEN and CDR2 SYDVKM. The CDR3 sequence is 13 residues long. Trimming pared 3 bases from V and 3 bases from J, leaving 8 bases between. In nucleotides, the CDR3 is TGTGCCAGCAGTTTGACACGCGACTATGGCTACACCTTC. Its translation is CASSLTRDYGYTF.

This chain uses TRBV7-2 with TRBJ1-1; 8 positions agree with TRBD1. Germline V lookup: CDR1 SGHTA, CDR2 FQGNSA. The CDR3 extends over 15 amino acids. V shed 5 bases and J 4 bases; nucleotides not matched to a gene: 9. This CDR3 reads CASSTRTGSGTEAFF. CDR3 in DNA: TGTGCCAGCAGCACCCGGACAGGGAGCGGCACTGAAGCTTTCTTT. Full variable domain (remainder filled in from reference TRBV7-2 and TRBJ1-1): GAGVSQSPSNKVTEKGKDVELRCDPISGHTALYWYRQSLGQGLEFLIYFQGNSAPDKSGLPSDRFSAERTGGSVSTLTIQRTQQEDSAVYLCASSTRTGSGTEAFFGQGTRLTVV.

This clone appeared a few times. This CDR3 reads CASSLEGAAETF. DNA of the CDR3: TGCGCCAGCAGCTTGGAAGGAGCAGCCGAGACCTTC. The V call is TRBV5-1, the J call TRBJ1-2; D not certain. V lost 0 bases and J 14 bases, leaving 14 bases between the germline ends. The germline V gene has CDR1 SGHRS and CDR2 YFSETQ. The CDR3 loop spans 12 amino acids.

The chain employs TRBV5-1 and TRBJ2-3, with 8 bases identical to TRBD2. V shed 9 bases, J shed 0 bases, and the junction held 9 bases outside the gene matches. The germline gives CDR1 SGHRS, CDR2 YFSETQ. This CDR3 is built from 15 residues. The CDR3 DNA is TGCGCCACCAAGACTAGCGCCACTAGCACAGATACGCAGTATTTT. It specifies CATKTSATSTDTQYF.

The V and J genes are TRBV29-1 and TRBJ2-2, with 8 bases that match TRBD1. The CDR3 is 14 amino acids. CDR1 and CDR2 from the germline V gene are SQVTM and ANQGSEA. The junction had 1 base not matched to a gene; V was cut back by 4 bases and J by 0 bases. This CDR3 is CSVVTGANTGELFF. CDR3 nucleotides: TGCAGCGTTGTGACAGGGGCGAACACCGGGGAGCTGTTTTTT.

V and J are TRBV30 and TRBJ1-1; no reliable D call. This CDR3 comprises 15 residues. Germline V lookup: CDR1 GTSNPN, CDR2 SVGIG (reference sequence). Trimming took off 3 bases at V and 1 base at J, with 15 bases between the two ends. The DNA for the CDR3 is TGTGCCTGGAGGGTATCATCCCTGAGGAACACTGAAGCTTTCTTT. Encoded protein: CAWRVSSLRNTEAFF.

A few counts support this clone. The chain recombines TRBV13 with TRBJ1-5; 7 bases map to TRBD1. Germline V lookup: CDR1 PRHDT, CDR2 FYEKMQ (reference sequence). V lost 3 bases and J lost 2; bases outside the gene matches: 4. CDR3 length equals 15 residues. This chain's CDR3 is CASSFRTGGNQPQHF. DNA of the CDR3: TGTGCCAGCAGCTTTCGCACAGGGGGCAATCAGCCCCAGCATTTT.

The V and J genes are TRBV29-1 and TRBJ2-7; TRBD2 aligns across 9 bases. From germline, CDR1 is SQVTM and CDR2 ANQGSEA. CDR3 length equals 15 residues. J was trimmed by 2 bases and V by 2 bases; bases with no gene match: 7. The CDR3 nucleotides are TGCAGCGTTGAACTAGCGGGGTCCCCTACCTACGAGCAGTACTTC. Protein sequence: CSVELAGSPTYEQYF.

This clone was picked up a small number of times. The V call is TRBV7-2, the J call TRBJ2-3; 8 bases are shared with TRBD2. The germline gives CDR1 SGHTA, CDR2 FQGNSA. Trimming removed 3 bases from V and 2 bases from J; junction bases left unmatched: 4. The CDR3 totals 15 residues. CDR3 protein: CASSFSGTHTDTQYF. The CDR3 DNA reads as TGTGCCAGCAGCTTTAGCGGGACCCACACAGATACGCAGTATTTT.

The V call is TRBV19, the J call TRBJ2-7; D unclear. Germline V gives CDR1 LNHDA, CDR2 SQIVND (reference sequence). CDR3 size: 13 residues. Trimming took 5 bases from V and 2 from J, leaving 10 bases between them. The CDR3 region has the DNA TGTGCCAGTAGTCCCCACGGTCCCTACGAGCAGTACTTC. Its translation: CASSPHGPYEQYF.

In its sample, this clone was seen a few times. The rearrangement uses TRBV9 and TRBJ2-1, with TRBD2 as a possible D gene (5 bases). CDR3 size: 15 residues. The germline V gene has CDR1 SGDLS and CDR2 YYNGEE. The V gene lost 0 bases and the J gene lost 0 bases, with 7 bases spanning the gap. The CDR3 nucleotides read TGTGCCAGCAGCGTAGTAGCGAACTCCTACAATGAGCAGTTCTTC. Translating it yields CASSVVANSYNEQFF.

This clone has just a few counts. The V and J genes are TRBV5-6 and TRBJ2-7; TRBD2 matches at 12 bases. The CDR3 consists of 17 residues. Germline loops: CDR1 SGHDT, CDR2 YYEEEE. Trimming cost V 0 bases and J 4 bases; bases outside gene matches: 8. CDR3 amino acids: CASSLVATSGRVYEQYF. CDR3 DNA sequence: TGTGCCAGCAGCTTGGTAGCGACTAGCGGGAGAGTTTACGAGCAGTACTTC.

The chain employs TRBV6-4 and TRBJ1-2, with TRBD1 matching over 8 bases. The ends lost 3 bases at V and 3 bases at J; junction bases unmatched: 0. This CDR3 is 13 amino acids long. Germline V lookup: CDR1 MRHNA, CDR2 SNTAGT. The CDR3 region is CASSEGQDYGYTF. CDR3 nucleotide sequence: TGTGCCAGCAGTGAGGGACAGGACTATGGCTACACCTTC.

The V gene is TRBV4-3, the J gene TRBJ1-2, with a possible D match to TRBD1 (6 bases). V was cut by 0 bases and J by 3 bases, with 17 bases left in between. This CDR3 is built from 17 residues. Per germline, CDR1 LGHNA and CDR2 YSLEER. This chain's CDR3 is CASSQDMRDISHYGYTF. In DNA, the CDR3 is TGCGCCAGCAGCCAAGATATGAGGGACATTTCTCACTATGGCTACACCTTC.

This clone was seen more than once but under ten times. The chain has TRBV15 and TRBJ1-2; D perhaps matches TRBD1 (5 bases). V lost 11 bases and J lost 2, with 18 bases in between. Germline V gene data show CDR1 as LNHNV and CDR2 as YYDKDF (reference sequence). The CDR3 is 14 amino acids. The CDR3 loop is CASAQGVGNYGYTF. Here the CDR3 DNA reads TGTGCCTCGGCGCAGGGCGTCGGGAACTATGGCTACACCTTC.

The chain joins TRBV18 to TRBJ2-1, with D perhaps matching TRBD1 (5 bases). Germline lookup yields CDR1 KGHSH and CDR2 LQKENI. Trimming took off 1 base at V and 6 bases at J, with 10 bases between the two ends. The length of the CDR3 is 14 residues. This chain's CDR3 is CASSPLAGINEQFF. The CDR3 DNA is TGTGCCAGCTCACCACTGGCAGGGATCAATGAGCAGTTCTTC.

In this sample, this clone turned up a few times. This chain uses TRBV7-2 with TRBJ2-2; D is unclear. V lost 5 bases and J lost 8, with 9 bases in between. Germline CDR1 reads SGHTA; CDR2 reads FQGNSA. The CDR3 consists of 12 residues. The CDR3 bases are TGTGCCAGCAGCCCCTACCAAGGGGAGCTGTTTTTT. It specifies CASSPYQGELFF.

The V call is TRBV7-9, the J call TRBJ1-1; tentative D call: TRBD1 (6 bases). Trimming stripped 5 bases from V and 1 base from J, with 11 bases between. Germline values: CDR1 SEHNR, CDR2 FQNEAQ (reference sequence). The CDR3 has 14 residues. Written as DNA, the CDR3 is TGTGCCAGCAGCGAGGGACACCGGAACACTGAAGCTTTCTTT. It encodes CASSEGHRNTEAFF.

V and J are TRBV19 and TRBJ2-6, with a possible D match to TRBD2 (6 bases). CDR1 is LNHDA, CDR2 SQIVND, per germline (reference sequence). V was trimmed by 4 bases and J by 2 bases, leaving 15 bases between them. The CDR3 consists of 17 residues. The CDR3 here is CASSTAEGRAGANVLTF. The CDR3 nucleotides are TGTGCCAGTAGTACTGCGGAGGGCCGGGCTGGGGCCAACGTCCTGACTTTC.

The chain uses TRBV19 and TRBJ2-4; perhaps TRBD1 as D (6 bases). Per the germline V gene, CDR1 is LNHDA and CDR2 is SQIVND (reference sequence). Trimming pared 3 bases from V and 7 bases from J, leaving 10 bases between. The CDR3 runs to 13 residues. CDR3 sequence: CASSINRVNIQYF. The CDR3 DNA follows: TGTGCCAGTAGTATTAACAGGGTGAACATTCAGTACTTC.